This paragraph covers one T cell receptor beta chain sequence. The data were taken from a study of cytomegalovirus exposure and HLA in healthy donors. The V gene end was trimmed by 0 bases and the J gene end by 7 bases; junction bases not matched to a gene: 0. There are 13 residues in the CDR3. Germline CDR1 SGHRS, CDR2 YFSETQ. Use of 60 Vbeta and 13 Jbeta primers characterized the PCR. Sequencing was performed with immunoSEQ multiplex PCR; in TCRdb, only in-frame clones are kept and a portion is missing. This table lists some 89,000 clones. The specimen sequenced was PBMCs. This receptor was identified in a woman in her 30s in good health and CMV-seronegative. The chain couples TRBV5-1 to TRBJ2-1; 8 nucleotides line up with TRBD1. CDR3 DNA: TGCGCCAGCAGCTTGGACAGGGGGAATGAGCAGTTCTTC. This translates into CASSLDRGNEQFF.